One sample yielded the 4 T cell receptor beta chains listed below, sequenced in a study of CD8+CD57+ T cells in acquired aplastic anemia. For sequencing, patients were chosen who had shown expansion of CD8+CD57+ cells by flow cytometry. Template material for TCR beta VDJ and CDR3 profiling consisted of genomic DNA. TCRdb used MiXCR to reprocess the reads, holding one entry per CDR3 protein. Counted here are fewer than 250,000 distinct CDR3 sequences, around 43% occurring once; the ten biggest clones make up 7% to 9.5%. Sequencing was carried out using sorted CD4+, CD8+, or CD8+CD57+ T cells (not recorded which) from PBMCs. The receptors were gathered from a human donor with aplastic anemia.

Points on this clonotype: At one of its ends the junction is not consistent with the germline gene, which may arise from a read error. The chain recombines TRBV6-5 with TRBJ2-3, with D hard to call. Germline V CDR1 and CDR2: MNHEY, SVGAGI. The CDR3 loop spans 11 amino acids. CDR3 loop: CASRHGDTQCF. CDR3 coding DNA: TGTGCCAGCCGGCATGGAGATACGCAGTGTTTT.

This clonotype was picked up a small number of times. The chain has TRBV27 and TRBJ2-7, with 7 bases identical to TRBD1. The V gene end was trimmed by 6 bases and the J gene end by 7 bases; junction bases not matched to a gene: 9. CDR3 length: 13 residues. CDR1 is MNHEY and CDR2 is SMNVEV in the germline V gene (reference sequence). CDR3 in amino acids: CASSPTPDREQYF. The DNA for the CDR3 is TGTGCCAGCAGCCCAACCCCGGACAGGGAGCAGTACTTC.

The V and J genes are TRBV29-1 and TRBJ1-5, with a possible D match to TRBD1 (5 bases). Deletions cut 4 bases from V and 7 bases from J, with 11 bases between. CDR3 size: 12 residues. Germline CDR1 and CDR2: SQVTM and ANQGSEA. The DNA of the CDR3 is TGCAGCGTTGGCAACCAGGGACAGCCCCAGCATTTT. Its translation is CSVGNQGQPQHF.

The rearrangement links TRBV12-3 or TRBV12-4 to TRBJ2-5, with 7 bases identical to TRBD2. After removal of 8 bases from V and 4 bases from J, the junction contained 10 bases not matched to a gene. This CDR3 comprises 14 residues. As DNA, the CDR3 is TGTGCCAGCGGGAGCGGGGATTTAACAGAGACCCAGTACTTC. Its protein is CASGSGDLTETQYF.